This entry lists 27 T cell receptor beta chains sequenced from one sample in a study of T cells in Graves' hyperthyroidism and ophthalmopathy. What was amplified from RNA transcripts were TCR beta CDR3 regions. Primed by the HTBI set, a first-round RT-PCR was run on the TCR CDR3. TCRdb ran MiXCR on the multiplex PCR reads and lists one entry per CDR3 protein. Of some 580,000 distinct CDR3 sequences in the sample, approximately 15% are singletons; the top ten hold more than 3%. Sequences were obtained from blood. These receptors came from a woman between 35 and 50 years old with Graves' ophthalmopathy.

This clonotype was seen many times. The chain joins TRBV7-9 to TRBJ2-1, with 9 positions matching TRBD1. From germline, CDR1 is SEHNR and CDR2 FQNEAQ (reference sequence). Germline trimming cut 4 bases from V and 4 bases from J; bases unmatched to any gene: 5. This CDR3 has 15 amino acids. The DNA for the CDR3 is TGTGCCAGCAGCTCGGGGGACAGGGCTTACAATGAGCAGTTCTTC. It is translated as CASSSGDRAYNEQFF.

This clonotype was observed at least ten times. The chain links TRBV5-1 to TRBJ2-7; 9 bases agree with TRBD2. Germline V lookup: CDR1 SGHRS, CDR2 YFSETQ. V was pared by 0 bases and J by 6 bases, with 7 bases of the junction left unmatched. The CDR3 is 15 amino acids. The CDR3 region is CASSLVAGGPLEQYF. CDR3 bases: TGCGCCAGCAGCTTGGTGGCGGGAGGGCCGCTCGAGCAGTACTTC.

This chain uses TRBV20-1 with TRBJ1-2, with 10 bases identical to TRBD1. Per the germline V gene, CDR1 is DFQATT and CDR2 is SNEGSKA (reference sequence). The CDR3 has 13 residues. This CDR3 reads CRADRGPDYGYTF. In DNA, the CDR3 is TGCAGGGCAGACAGGGGGCCAGACTATGGCTACACCTTC.

The J gene is TRBJ2-2, the V gene TRBV24-1; 9 nucleotides match TRBD2. Trimming took 9 bases from V and 1 from J; bases not matched to a gene: 17. The CDR3 is 19 amino acids. Germline-derived CDR1 and CDR2 are KGHDR and SFDVKD. CDR3 nucleotides: TGTGCCACCGGTCCGGGACTAGCTGGAATCCAGGGGAACACCGGGGAGCTGTTTTTT. Its protein is CATGPGLAGIQGNTGELFF.

This chain uses TRBV6-1 with TRBJ2-3; the match to TRBD2 covers 8 bases. The CDR3 has 15 residues. CDR1 and CDR2 (germline): MNHNS, SASEGT. The ends lost 6 bases at V and 2 bases at J; junction bases unmatched: 7. In nucleotides, the CDR3 is TGTGCCAGCAGCCGAGCGGGGGAGAACACAGATACGCAGTATTTT. Protein product: CASSRAGENTDTQYF.

This clonotype has a count of ten or more. The rearrangement uses TRBV2 and TRBJ2-5, with 9 bases identical to TRBD2. The germline V gene encodes CDR1 SNHLY and CDR2 FYNNEI. The CDR3 runs to 15 residues. V shed 8 bases and J 5 bases; nucleotides not matched to a gene: 12. The CDR3 is CASPLLAGFGETQYF. CDR3 bases: TGTGCCAGCCCACTCCTAGCGGGGTTCGGGGAGACCCAGTACTTC.

This clonotype has a count of ten or more. V gene TRBV7-8 combines with J gene TRBJ2-1; D remains unclear. Per germline, CDR1 SGHVS and CDR2 FQNEAQ. Trimming stripped 1 base from V and 5 bases from J, with 6 bases between. This CDR3 is 13 amino acids long. This CDR3 is CASSLVLNNEQFF. CDR3 bases: TGTGCCAGCAGCTTAGTACTGAACAATGAGCAGTTCTTC.

The chain combines TRBV13 with TRBJ1-1; D is uncertain. V was clipped by 4 bases and J by 6 bases, with 15 bases between them. The germline V gene has CDR1 PRHDT and CDR2 FYEKMQ (reference sequence). This CDR3 spans 14 amino acids. The CDR3 here is CASSSRTGSAEAFF. The CDR3 DNA is TGTGCCAGCAGCTCTCGGACGGGCTCCGCTGAAGCTTTCTTT.

This clonotype was seen ten or more times. The chain employs TRBV12-3 or TRBV12-4 and TRBJ2-7; 11 bases line up with TRBD1. Trimming took 3 bases from V and 5 from J; bases not matched to a gene: 3. This CDR3 has 14 amino acids. The DNA for the CDR3 is TGTGCCAGCAGTTTGGGACAGGGGGGCCACGAGCAGTACTTC. Protein product: CASSLGQGGHEQYF.

This clonotype was found a few times. This chain uses TRBV19 with TRBJ1-2; possibly TRBD1 for D (5 bases). Between the trimmed V and J ends, which lost 3 bases and 5 bases, there was a span of 22 bases. Germline V gene data show CDR1 as LNHDA and CDR2 as SQIVND (reference sequence). CDR3 length equals 17 residues. The CDR3 DNA follows: TGTGCCAGTAGTATCCGGGCGGGGGTTATCGACCTATATGGCTACACCTTC. As protein: CASSIRAGVIDLYGYTF.

This clonotype was detected many times. The junction departs from the called germline gene at one end, perhaps through a read error. This sequence joins TRBV5-1 and TRBJ2-7; 8 bases are shared with TRBD1. The CDR3 totals 15 residues. Germline V gene data show CDR1 as SGHRS and CDR2 as YFSETQ. CDR3 coding DNA: TGTGCCAGCAGCTTGGGCGGGACAGGAGTCTACGAGCAGTACTTC. This codes for CASSLGGTGVYEQYF.

This clonotype was seen at least ten times. V gene TRBV27 combines with J gene TRBJ1-2, with D possibly matching TRBD1 (5 bases). Germline-derived CDR1 and CDR2 are MNHEY and SMNVEV (reference sequence). The V gene lost 4 bases and the J gene lost 4 bases, with 16 bases spanning the gap. CDR3 length: 15 residues. CDR3 in DNA: TGTGCCAGCAGTTCTACCAGACAGCCCCTCTATGGCTACACCTTC. Protein: CASSSTRQPLYGYTF.

This clonotype was seen only a few times. The J gene is TRBJ1-6, the V gene TRBV10-3; 7 positions match TRBD1. Germline values: CDR1 ENHRY, CDR2 SYGVKD. CDR3 length: 14 residues. V lost 6 bases and J lost 5; bases outside the gene matches: 4. DNA for the CDR3: TGTGCCATCAGAGAAGGGACAGATAATTCACCCCTCCACTTT. Amino acids: CAIREGTDNSPLHF.

This clonotype was observed many times. This chain connects TRBV2 to TRBJ2-3; possibly TRBD2 for D (6 bases). Germline V gene data show CDR1 as SNHLY and CDR2 as FYNNEI. The CDR3 has 16 residues. The V end lost 1 base, the J end lost 6 bases, and 17 bases lay between the germline ends. The CDR3: CASSEEAGLLGDTQYF. The CDR3 coding sequence is TGTGCCAGCAGTGAAGAGGCGGGACTCCTCGGGGATACGCAGTATTTT.

This clonotype was counted ten times or more. This chain links TRBV10-3 with TRBJ2-1; 10 bases match TRBD2. The CDR3 covers 16 residues. Germline CDR1 ENHRY, CDR2 SYGVKD. V lost 5 bases to trimming and J lost 8 bases; unmatched junction nucleotides: 12. The CDR3 is CAISPALAGVIDEQFF. CDR3 DNA sequence: TGTGCCATCAGTCCAGCTCTAGCGGGAGTTATAGATGAGCAGTTCTTC.

This clonotype was counted ten times or more. The V gene is TRBV20-1, the J gene TRBJ2-7; D is perhaps TRBD1 (6 bases). V gave up 6 bases and J gave up 2 bases, with 17 bases separating them. The CDR3 consists of 14 residues. Looked up from germline, CDR1 is DFQATT and CDR2 is SNEGSKA (reference sequence). The CDR3 DNA is TGCAGTGCGAAAGACCGGGACACAACCTACGAGCAGTACTTC. Its protein is CSAKDRDTTYEQYF.

This clonotype came up a few times. A read error may account for a junction end that differs from germline. The chain couples TRBV7-7 to TRBJ2-5; D is perhaps TRBD2 (6 bases). From germline, CDR1 is SSHAT and CDR2 FNYEAQ (reference sequence). The CDR3 extends over 13 amino acids. CDR3 sequence (DNA): TGTGCTAGCAGCACGGGACTTAAAGAGACCCAGTACTTC. Translation gives CASSTGLKETQYF.

This clonotype has at least ten counts. V usage is TRBV18 and J usage is TRBJ2-3, with D unclear. Germline lookup yields CDR1 KGHSH and CDR2 LQKENI. There are 14 residues in the CDR3. The ends were cut back, 3 bases at V and 4 bases at J, with 11 bases in the middle. The CDR3 DNA sequence: TGTGCCAGCTCACCGCTATCACCTCCAGATACGCAGTATTTT. It yields the protein CASSPLSPPDTQYF.

The rearrangement joins TRBV20-1 to TRBJ2-3; weak D call: TRBD2 (5 bases). Germline CDR1 DFQATT, CDR2 SNEGSKA (reference sequence). Trimming left V 0 bases short and J 4 bases short, with 17 bases between. This CDR3 spans 16 amino acids. CDR3 loop: CSARDQLVGVADTQYF. The CDR3 coding sequence is TGCAGTGCTAGAGATCAACTAGTCGGAGTCGCAGATACGCAGTATTTT.

This chain uses TRBV30 with TRBJ1-5; D gene ambiguous. Looked up from germline, CDR1 is GTSNPN and CDR2 is SVGIG (reference sequence). This CDR3 is 13 amino acids long. The V end lost 1 base, the J end lost 5 bases, and 9 bases lay between the germline ends. Here the CDR3 DNA reads TGTGCCTGGAGTGCCGCAAATGATCAGCCCCAGCATTTT. As protein: CAWSAANDQPQHF. Filled out from reference TRBV30 and TRBJ1-5, the complete variable domain reads SQTIHQWPATLVQPVGSPLSLECTVEGTSNPNLYWYRQAAGRGLQLLFYSVGIGQISSEVPQNLSASRPQDRQFILSSKKLLLSDSGFYLCAWSAANDQPQHFGDGTRLSIL.

This clonotype was detected ten times or more. The chain combines TRBV6-2 or TRBV6-3 with TRBJ2-7, with TRBD2 matching 13 bases. The J segment lost 5 bases and the V segment lost 1 base, leaving 8 bases of the junction unmatched. Germline V gene sequence: CDR1 MNHEY, CDR2 SVGEGT. The CDR3 contains 17 residues. DNA for the CDR3: TGTGCCAGCAGTTACTTCCAAAAAGGACTAGCGGGGGACGAGCAGTACTTC. It codes for CASSYFQKGLAGDEQYF.

This sequence joins TRBV19 and TRBJ2-6, with TRBD1 matching over 12 bases. The CDR3 runs to 17 residues. V gave up 4 bases and J gave up 3 bases; unmatched junction bases: 4. Germline assignment: CDR1 LNHDA and CDR2 SQIVND (reference sequence). The CDR3 is CASSKGQGAFGANVLTF. CDR3 coding DNA: TGTGCCAGTAGTAAGGGACAGGGGGCGTTTGGGGCCAACGTCCTGACTTTC.

This sequence joins TRBV6-1 and TRBJ2-7, with 10 bases matching TRBD1. V shed 7 bases and J 3 bases; nucleotides not matched to a gene: 6. The CDR3 extends over 14 amino acids. The V gene's germline CDR1 is MNHNS and CDR2 SASEGT. For the CDR3, the DNA is TGTGCCAGCACCTCCGGACAGGGGGGCTACGAGCAGTACTTC. Amino acids: CASTSGQGGYEQYF.

This clonotype appeared many times. The chain employs TRBV5-1 and TRBJ2-3, with D possibly being TRBD1 or TRBD2 (6 bases each). Germline CDR1 and CDR2: SGHRS and YFSETQ. V was shortened by 0 bases and J by 3 bases, with 14 bases between the two germline ends. The CDR3 covers 16 residues. CDR3: CASSLVPGARTDTQYF. CDR3 in DNA: TGCGCCAGCAGCTTGGTTCCGGGGGCACGTACAGATACGCAGTATTTT.

The chain is built from TRBV19 and TRBJ1-1; 7 positions agree with TRBD1. Germline V lookup: CDR1 LNHDA, CDR2 SQIVND (reference sequence). The CDR3 sequence is 16 residues long. The trim removed 3 bases at V and 0 bases at J, leaving 7 bases unmatched. In DNA, the CDR3 is TGTGCCAGTAGTATCTCCGGGACAGATATGAACACTGAAGCTTTCTTT. Its translation is CASSISGTDMNTEAFF.

A few counts support this clonotype. The rearrangement links TRBV7-9 to TRBJ2-7; 7 nucleotides agree with TRBD1. Germline CDR1 and CDR2: SEHNR and FQNEAQ (reference sequence). The CDR3 spans 14 residues. Trimming cost V 4 bases and J 5 bases; bases outside gene matches: 8. This CDR3 reads CASSSPDRMDEQYF. CDR3 coding DNA: TGTGCCAGCAGCTCCCCGGACAGGATGGACGAGCAGTACTTC.

The sample holds a few counts of this clonotype. The V call is TRBV7-3, the J call TRBJ2-3; 7 bases are a match to TRBD1. The germline gives CDR1 SGHTA, CDR2 FQGTGA. This CDR3 is built from 14 residues. Unmatched junction bases numbered 10, after V lost 4 bases and J lost 9 bases. CDR3 loop: CASSSLGQPQTQYF. The CDR3 nucleotides read TGTGCCAGCAGCTCCCTGGGACAGCCTCAAACGCAGTATTTT.